The sequence of this TCR beta chain was determined in a study of blood T cell repertoires in COVID-19. Clones were read by immunoSEQ multiplex PCR, and TCRdb kept only the in-frame ones, dropping some. Of some 120,000 clones listed, 70% to 90% are singletons. V lost 2 bases and J 4 bases, leaving 11 bases between the germline ends. The CDR3 sequence is 15 residues long. Germline V gene lookup returns CDR1 LGHNA and CDR2 YNFKEQ. The J gene is TRBJ1-4, the V gene TRBV4-2, with D perhaps matching TRBD1 (6 bases). This receptor was identified in a woman aged 50 to 65 with active or convalescent COVID-19. Input material: peripheral blood. The CDR3 DNA sequence: TGTGCCAGCAGCCAACGAGACAGGAGTAATGAAAAACTGTTTTTT. Amino acids: CASSQRDRSNEKLFF.